The clone carrying this T cell receptor beta chain has a single count. The entry originates in a study of blood T cell repertoires in COVID-19. Study background: The United States, Italy and Spain were the sources of the acute and convalescent COVID-19 samples. Nucleic acid was either cDNA or gDNA, and it came from T cells, B-cell-depleted T cells, or PBMCs.

In the authors' workflow: Nucleated cell number was recorded as an estimate derived from reference gene primer amplification. TCRdb's copy holds only in-frame clones and misses some; the assay was immunoSEQ multiplex PCR. That table supplies the V and J calls and clone size; D and trimming were determined from the DNA. This table has about 56,000 clones, around 84% appearing once. V was shortened by 6 bases and J by 1 base, with 4 bases between the two germline ends. There are 12 residues in the CDR3. The V gene's germline CDR1 is SNHLY and CDR2 FYNNEI. Sequencing used peripheral blood. The rearrangement uses TRBV2 and TRBJ1-5; no firm D call. The receptor comes from an elderly woman with acute or convalescent COVID-19. The CDR3 spells CASRRSNQPQHF. The CDR3, as DNA: TGTGCCAGCAGGCGCAGCAATCAGCCCCAGCATTTT.